The present entry profiles one TCR beta chain with its context. Its target is unknown. The source of the sample is a study of cytomegalovirus exposure and HLA in healthy donors. Study results and caveats: Specificity of a few CMV-associated chains for CMV antigens was verified in vitro. Of the V segments, some could not be distinguished, including TRBV6-2 and TRBV6-3, and were excluded.

The PCR used 60 Vbeta and 13 Jbeta primers. Repertoires were generated with immunoSEQ multiplex PCR, while TCRdb's copy carries only in-frame clones and drops some. This sample carries some 220,000 clones, about 88% of them seen once, and the ten largest clones take roughly 0.22%. CDR3 length: 17 amino acids. Germline-derived CDR1 and CDR2 are GTSNPN and SVGIG (reference sequence). The V gene end was trimmed by 4 bases and the J gene end by 0 bases; junction bases not matched to a gene: 10. This sequence joins TRBV30 and TRBJ1-3, with 9 bases lining up with TRBD1. This clonotype originated in a girl under 10 years old in good health and CMV-seronegative. Sequencing used PBMCs. The CDR3 bases are TGTGCCTGGATTTTCGGGACAGGGCATTCCTCTGGAAACACCATATATTTT. It codes for CAWIFGTGHSSGNTIYF.